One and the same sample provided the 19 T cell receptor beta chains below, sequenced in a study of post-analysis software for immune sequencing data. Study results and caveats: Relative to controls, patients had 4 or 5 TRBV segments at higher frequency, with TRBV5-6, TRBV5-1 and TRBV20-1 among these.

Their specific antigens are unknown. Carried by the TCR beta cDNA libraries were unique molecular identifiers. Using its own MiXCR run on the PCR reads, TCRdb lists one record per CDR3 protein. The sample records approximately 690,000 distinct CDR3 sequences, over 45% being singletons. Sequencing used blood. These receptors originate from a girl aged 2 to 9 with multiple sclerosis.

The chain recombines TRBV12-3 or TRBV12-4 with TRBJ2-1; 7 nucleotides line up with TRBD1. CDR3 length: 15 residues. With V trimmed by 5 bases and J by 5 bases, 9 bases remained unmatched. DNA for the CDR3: TGTGCCAGCAGTCCAGGGGGATTAGTCGACAATGAGCAGTTCTTC. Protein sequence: CASSPGGLVDNEQFF.

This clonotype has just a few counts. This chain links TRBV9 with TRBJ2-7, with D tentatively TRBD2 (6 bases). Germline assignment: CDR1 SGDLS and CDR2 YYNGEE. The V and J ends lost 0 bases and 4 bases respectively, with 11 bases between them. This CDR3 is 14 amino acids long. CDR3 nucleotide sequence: TGTGCCAGCAGCGTAGAAGGAAGCGGGTACGAGCAGTACTTC. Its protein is CASSVEGSGYEQYF.

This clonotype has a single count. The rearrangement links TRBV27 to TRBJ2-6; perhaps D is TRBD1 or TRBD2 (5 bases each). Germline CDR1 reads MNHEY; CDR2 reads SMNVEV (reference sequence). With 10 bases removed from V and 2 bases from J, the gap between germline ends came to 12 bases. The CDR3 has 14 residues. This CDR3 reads CATGRGAGANVLTF. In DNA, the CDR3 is TGTGCCACGGGCCGGGGCGCTGGGGCCAACGTCCTGACTTTC.

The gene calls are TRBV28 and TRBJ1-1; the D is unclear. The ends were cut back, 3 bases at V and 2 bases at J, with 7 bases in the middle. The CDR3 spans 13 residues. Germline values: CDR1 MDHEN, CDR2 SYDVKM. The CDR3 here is CASSFRFNTEAFF. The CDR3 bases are TGTGCCAGCAGTTTTAGGTTCAACACTGAAGCTTTCTTT.

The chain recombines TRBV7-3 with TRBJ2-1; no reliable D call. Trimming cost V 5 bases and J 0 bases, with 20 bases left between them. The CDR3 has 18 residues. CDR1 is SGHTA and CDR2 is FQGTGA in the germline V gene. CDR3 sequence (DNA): TGTGCCAGCAGCCGGATCCCCCTGCGGTCGAGCTCCTACAATGAGCAGTTCTTC. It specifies CASSRIPLRSSSYNEQFF.

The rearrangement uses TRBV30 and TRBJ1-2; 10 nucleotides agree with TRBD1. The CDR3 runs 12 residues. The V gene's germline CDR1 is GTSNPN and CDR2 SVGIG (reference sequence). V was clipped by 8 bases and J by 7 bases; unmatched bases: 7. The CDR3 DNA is TGTGCCCGCGGGACAGGGGACGGTGGCTACACCTTC. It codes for CARGTGDGGYTF. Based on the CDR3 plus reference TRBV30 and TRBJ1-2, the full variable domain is SQTIHQWPATLVQPVGSPLSLECTVEGTSNPNLYWYRQAAGRGLQLLFYSVGIGQISSEVPQNLSASRPQDRQFILSSKKLLLSDSGFYLCARGTGDGGYTFGSGTRLTVV.

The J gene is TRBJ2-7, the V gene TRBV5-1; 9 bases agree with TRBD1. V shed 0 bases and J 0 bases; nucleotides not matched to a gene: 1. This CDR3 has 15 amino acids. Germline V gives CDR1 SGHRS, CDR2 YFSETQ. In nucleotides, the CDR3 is TGCGCCAGCAGCTTGGAACAGGGGGCCTCCTACGAGCAGTACTTC. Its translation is CASSLEQGASYEQYF.

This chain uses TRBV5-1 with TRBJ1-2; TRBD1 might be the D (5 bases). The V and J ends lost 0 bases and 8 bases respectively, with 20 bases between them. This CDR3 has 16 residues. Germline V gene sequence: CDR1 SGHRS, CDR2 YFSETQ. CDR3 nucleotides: TGCGCCAGCAGCTTGGAAGGTGTCGGGGGGGGTTCCGGCTACACCTTC. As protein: CASSLEGVGGGSGYTF.

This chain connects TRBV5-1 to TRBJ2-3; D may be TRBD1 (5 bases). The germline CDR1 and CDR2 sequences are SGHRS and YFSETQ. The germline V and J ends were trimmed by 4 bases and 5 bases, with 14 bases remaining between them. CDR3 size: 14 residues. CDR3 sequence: CASSPRQLQDTQYF. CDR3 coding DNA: TGCGCCAGCAGCCCCAGACAGTTGCAAGATACGCAGTATTTT.

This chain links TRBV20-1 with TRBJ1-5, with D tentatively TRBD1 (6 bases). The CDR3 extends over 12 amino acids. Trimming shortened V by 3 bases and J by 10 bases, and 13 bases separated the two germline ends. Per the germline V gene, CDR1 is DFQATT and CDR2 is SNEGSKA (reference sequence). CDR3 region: CSARQGRDPQHF. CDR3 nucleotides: TGCAGTGCTAGGCAGGGGAGGGATCCCCAGCATTTT.

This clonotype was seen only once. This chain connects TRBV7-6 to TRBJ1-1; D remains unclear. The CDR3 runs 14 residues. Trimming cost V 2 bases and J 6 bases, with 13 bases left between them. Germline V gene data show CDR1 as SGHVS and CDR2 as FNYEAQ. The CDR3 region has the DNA TGTGCCAGCAGCTTAATGCGGGGAGTCTCTGAAGCTTTCTTT. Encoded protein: CASSLMRGVSEAFF.

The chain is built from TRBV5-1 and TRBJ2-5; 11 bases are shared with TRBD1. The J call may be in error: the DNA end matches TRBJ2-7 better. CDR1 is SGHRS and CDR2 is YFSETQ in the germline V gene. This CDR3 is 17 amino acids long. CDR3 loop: CASSSNEWTGGKYEQYF. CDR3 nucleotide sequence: TGCGCCAGCAGCTCAAATGAGTGGACAGGGGGCAAGTACGAGCAGTACTTC.

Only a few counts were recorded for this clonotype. The CDR3 sequence: CASSQEARRAVNTEAFF. Here the CDR3 DNA reads TGCGCCAGCAGCCAAGAAGCCCGTCGGGCGGTGAACACTGAAGCTTTCTTT. V is TRBV4-3 and J is TRBJ1-1; D remains ambiguous. V was pared by 0 bases and J by 0 bases, with 14 bases between. The CDR3 runs to 17 residues. CDR1 and CDR2 from the germline V gene are LGHNA and YSLEER.

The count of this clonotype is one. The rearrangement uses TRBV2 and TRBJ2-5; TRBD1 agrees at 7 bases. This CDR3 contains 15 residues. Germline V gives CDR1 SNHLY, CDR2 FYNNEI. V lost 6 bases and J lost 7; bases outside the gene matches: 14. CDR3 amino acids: CASRGDRVHQGTQYF. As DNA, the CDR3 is TGTGCCAGCAGGGGAGACAGGGTCCATCAGGGGACCCAGTACTTC.

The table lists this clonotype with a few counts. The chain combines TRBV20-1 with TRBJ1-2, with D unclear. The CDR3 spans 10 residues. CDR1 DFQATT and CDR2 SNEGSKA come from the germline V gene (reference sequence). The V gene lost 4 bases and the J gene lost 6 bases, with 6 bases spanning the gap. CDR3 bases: TGCAGTGCTACGGGAGATGGCTACACCTTC. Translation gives CSATGDGYTF.

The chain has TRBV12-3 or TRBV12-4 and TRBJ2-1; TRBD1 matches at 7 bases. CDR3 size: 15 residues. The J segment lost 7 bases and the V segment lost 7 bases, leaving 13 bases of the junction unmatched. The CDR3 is CASKNRGWFGNEQFF. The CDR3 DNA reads TGTGCCAGCAAAAACAGGGGATGGTTCGGTAATGAGCAGTTCTTC.

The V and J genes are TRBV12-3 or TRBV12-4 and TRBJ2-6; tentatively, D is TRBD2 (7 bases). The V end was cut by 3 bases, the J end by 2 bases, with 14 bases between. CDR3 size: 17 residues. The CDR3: CASSFRGGAAGANVLTF. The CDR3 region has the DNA TGTGCCAGCAGTTTTAGGGGGGGGGCCGCTGGGGCCAACGTCCTGACTTTC.

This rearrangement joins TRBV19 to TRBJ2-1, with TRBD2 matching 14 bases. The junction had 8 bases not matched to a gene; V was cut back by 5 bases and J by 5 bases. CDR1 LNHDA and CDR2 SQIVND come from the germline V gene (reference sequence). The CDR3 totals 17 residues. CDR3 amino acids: CASSLQGTSGGHNEQFF. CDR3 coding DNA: TGTGCCAGTAGTTTACAGGGGACTAGCGGGGGTCACAATGAGCAGTTCTTC.

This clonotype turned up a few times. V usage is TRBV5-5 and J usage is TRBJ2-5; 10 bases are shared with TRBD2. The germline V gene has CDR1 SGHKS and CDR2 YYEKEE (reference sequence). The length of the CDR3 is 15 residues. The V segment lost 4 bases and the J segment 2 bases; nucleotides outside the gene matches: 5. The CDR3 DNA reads TGTGCCAGCAGCCGGAGCGGGGGGGTACAAGAGACCCAGTACTTC. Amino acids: CASSRSGGVQETQYF.